The rows below give T cell receptor beta chains drawn from one sample of a study of cytomegalovirus exposure and HLA in healthy donors. Assay used: immunoSEQ multiplex PCR; TCRdb lists only in-frame clones, some missing. The sample consists of 59,000 or so clones, more than 70% of them appearing once. The sample was PBMCs. The origin of the receptors is a man aged 30-40 years in good health and CMV-seropositive. Both conserved end residues are part of each CDR3. The order of the fields is J gene, D gene, clone size, V gene, CDR3 protein, CDR3 DNA. A D gene is named only where the DNA matches it firmly. Not every row has a clone size; where given, it reads once, few, many or a size class.

j_gene: TRBJ1-3; d_gene: TRBD1; abundance: once; v_gene: TRBV18; CDR3aa: CASSPRGQGTGNTIYF; CDR3nt: TGTGCCAGCTCACCACGGGGACAGGGGACAGGAAACACCATATATTTT
j_gene: TRBJ1-1; d_gene: -; abundance: -; v_gene: TRBV18; CDR3aa: CASSPGGHEAFF; CDR3nt: TGTGCCAGCTCACCTGGTGGACACGAAGCTTTCTTT
j_gene: TRBJ1-2; d_gene: -; abundance: -; v_gene: TRBV10-3; CDR3aa: CAISESSRGYGYTF; CDR3nt: TGTGCCATCAGTGAGTCGAGTCGGGGCTATGGCTACACCTTC
j_gene: TRBJ2-3; d_gene: -; abundance: few; v_gene: TRBV10-3; CDR3aa: CAISEWEISSTDTQYF; CDR3nt: TGTGCCATCAGTGAGTGGGAGATTTCTAGCACAGATACGCAGTATTTT
j_gene: TRBJ2-7; d_gene: TRBD1; abundance: once; v_gene: TRBV5-6; CDR3aa: CASSLQGVSSYEQYF; CDR3nt: TGTGCCAGCAGCTTACAGGGGGTAAGCTCCTACGAGCAGTACTTC
j_gene: TRBJ2-2; d_gene: -; abundance: -; v_gene: TRBV7-3; CDR3aa: CASSLMGAAGELFF; CDR3nt: TGTGCCAGCAGCTTAATGGGGGCGGCCGGGGAGCTGTTTTTT
j_gene: TRBJ1-1; d_gene: -; abundance: -; v_gene: TRBV11-1; CDR3aa: CASSRNRDTAEAFF; CDR3nt: TGTGCCAGCAGCCGAAACCGGGACACCGCTGAAGCTTTCTTT
j_gene: TRBJ2-1; d_gene: TRBD2; abundance: -; v_gene: TRBV4-1; CDR3aa: CASSQIRAGAYNEQFF; CDR3nt: TGCGCCAGCAGCCAAATCCGGGCGGGGGCCTACAATGAGCAGTTCTTC
j_gene: TRBJ2-7; d_gene: TRBD1; abundance: -; v_gene: TRBV4-3; CDR3aa: CASSLDRFGEQYF; CDR3nt: TGCGCCAGCAGCCTGGACAGGTTTGGGGAGCAGTACTTC
j_gene: TRBJ2-3; d_gene: -; abundance: -; v_gene: TRBV7-9; CDR3aa: CASSLGGGGTDTQYF; CDR3nt: TGTGCCAGCAGCTTAGGGGGGGGCGGCACAGATACGCAGTATTTT
j_gene: TRBJ2-2; d_gene: -; abundance: -; v_gene: TRBV27; CDR3aa: CASRWGAGELFF; CDR3nt: TGTGCCAGCAGATGGGGGGCCGGGGAGCTGTTTTTT
j_gene: TRBJ2-5; d_gene: -; abundance: -; v_gene: TRBV5-1; CDR3aa: CASNLGGTDQETQYF; CDR3nt: TGCGCCAGTAACCTTGGAGGGACGGATCAAGAGACCCAGTACTTC
j_gene: TRBJ1-5; d_gene: TRBD1; abundance: -; v_gene: TRBV4-3; CDR3aa: CASSQDGQGNQPQHF; CDR3nt: TGCGCCAGCAGCCAAGATGGACAGGGAAATCAGCCCCAGCATTTT
j_gene: TRBJ1-2; d_gene: TRBD1; abundance: -; v_gene: TRBV10-3; CDR3aa: CAITPGQGFYGYTF; CDR3nt: TGTGCCATCACCCCGGGACAGGGGTTTTATGGCTACACCTTC
j_gene: TRBJ2-7; d_gene: -; abundance: once; v_gene: TRBV6-6; CDR3aa: CASKRTAQAYEQYF; CDR3nt: TGTGCCAGCAAGAGGACAGCCCAAGCCTACGAGCAGTACTTC
j_gene: TRBJ2-3; d_gene: -; abundance: -; v_gene: TRBV11-2; CDR3aa: CASSLAGSDTQYF; CDR3nt: TGTGCCAGCAGCTTGGCAGGCTCAGATACGCAGTATTTT
j_gene: TRBJ1-2; d_gene: TRBD1; abundance: -; v_gene: TRBV7-2; CDR3aa: CASSLGAPLTGGHYGYTF; CDR3nt: TGTGCCAGCAGCTTAGGGGCCCCCCTCACAGGGGGCCACTATGGCTACACCTTC
j_gene: TRBJ2-3; d_gene: -; abundance: -; v_gene: TRBV4-2; CDR3aa: CASSQVNSRGDTQYF; CDR3nt: TGTGCCAGCAGCCAAGTAAATTCCCGGGGGGATACGCAGTATTTT
j_gene: TRBJ2-2; d_gene: TRBD2; abundance: -; v_gene: TRBV9; CDR3aa: CASSVGWGRTGGITGELFF; CDR3nt: TGTGCCAGCAGCGTAGGATGGGGTCGGACGGGGGGGATCACCGGGGAGCTGTTTTTT
j_gene: TRBJ2-7; d_gene: TRBD1; abundance: -; v_gene: TRBV7-2; CDR3aa: CASSLEWTGAYEQYF; CDR3nt: TGTGCCAGCAGCTTAGAGTGGACAGGGGCCTACGAGCAGTACTTC
j_gene: TRBJ1-6; d_gene: TRBD1; abundance: -; v_gene: TRBV7-9; CDR3aa: CASSSWTGRNSPLHF; CDR3nt: TGTGCCAGCAGCTCCTGGACAGGCCGGAATTCACCCCTCCACTTT